Detailed here is one TCR beta chain. Germline assignment: CDR1 MGHDK and CDR2 SYGVNS. CDR3 length: 16 residues. Trimming took 1 base from V and 0 from J; bases not matched to a gene: 4. Repertoires were generated with immunoSEQ multiplex PCR, while TCRdb's copy carries only in-frame clones and drops some. This sample yields roughly 650,000 clones, of which roughly 97% are seen a single time; 0.055% to 0.07% belongs to the top ten. The entry originates in a study of shared clonotypes between healthy human individuals. V usage is TRBV25-1 and J usage is TRBJ2-5; TRBD2 agrees at 8 bases. Sequencing used naive CD4+ T cells sorted from blood. Sample subset: CD45RA+ positively selected. The sequence came from a woman aged 25 to 39 in good health. CDR3 protein: CASSELGGGYQETQYF. CDR3 DNA: TGTGCCAGCAGTGAATTAGGCGGGGGGTACCAAGAGACCCAGTACTTC.